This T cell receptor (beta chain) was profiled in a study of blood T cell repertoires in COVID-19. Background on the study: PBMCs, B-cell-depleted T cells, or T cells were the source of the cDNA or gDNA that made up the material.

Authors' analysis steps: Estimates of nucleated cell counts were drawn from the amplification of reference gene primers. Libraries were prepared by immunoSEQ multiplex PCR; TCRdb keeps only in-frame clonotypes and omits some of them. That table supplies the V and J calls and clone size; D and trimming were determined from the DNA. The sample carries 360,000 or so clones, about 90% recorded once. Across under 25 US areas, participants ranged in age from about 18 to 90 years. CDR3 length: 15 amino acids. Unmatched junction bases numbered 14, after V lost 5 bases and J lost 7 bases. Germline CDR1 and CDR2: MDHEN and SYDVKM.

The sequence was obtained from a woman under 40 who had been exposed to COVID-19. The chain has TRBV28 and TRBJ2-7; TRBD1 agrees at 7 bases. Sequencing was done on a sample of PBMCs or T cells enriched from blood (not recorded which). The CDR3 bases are TGTGCCAGCAGTCACCGAAAGGGGGCGCCCGGAGAGCAGTACTTC. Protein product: CASSHRKGAPGEQYF. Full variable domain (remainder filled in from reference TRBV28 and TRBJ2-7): DVKVTQSSRYLVKRTGEKVFLECVQDMDHENMFWYRQDPGLGLRLIYFSYDVKMKEKGDIPEGYSVSREKKERFSLILESASTNQTSMYLCASSHRKGAPGEQYFGPGTRLTVT.